This T cell receptor beta chain was documented in a study of shared T cell receptors in the human thymus. The CDR3 has 13 residues. CDR1 and CDR2 (germline): ENHRY, SYGVKD. Between the trimmed V and J ends, which lost 4 bases and 3 bases, there was a span of 9 bases. The data were produced by immunoSEQ multiplex PCR, yet TCRdb's version contains in-frame clones alone and is incomplete. The sample shows 650,000 to 950,000 clones, over 75% of them seen only once. These sequences were also reported in another study, on human thymus T cells. From that study: The donor group consisted of healthy Finnish infants who were having corrective surgery for congenital heart defects. Thymus tissue was removed during corrective cardiac surgery. Thymic and blood repertoires appeared to show biased V and J gene usage. Thymic repertoires from unrelated individuals overlapped highly, related research reported.

The receptor comes from a girl less than two years old with a congenital heart defect. The genes are TRBV10-3 and TRBJ1-1, with D maybe TRBD1 (5 bases). The sample taken for sequencing was thymocytes. The CDR3 protein is CAISGGEDTEAFF. The CDR3 DNA reads TGTGCCATCAGTGGAGGGGAGGACACTGAAGCTTTCTTT.